This T cell receptor (beta chain) was captured in a study of STAT5B mutations in CD4+ large granular lymphocyte leukemia (dated by TCRdb to between 2020 and 2023). Broadly, across the study: Among healthy controls, the CDR3 'QG' motif was associated with a particular HLA allele. The study compared the TCRbeta repertoires of patients with CD4+ T-cell large granular lymphocyte leukemia against the TCRbeta repertoires of healthy blood donors. Flow cytometry performed on FACSCanto II or FACSVerse showed that the purified fractions had more than 95% purity among lymphocytes.

Looking up the germline V gene yields CDR1 MDHEN and CDR2 SYDVKM. Compared with germline, V lacks 6 bases and J lacks 2 bases; bases without a gene match: 14. The CDR3, from cysteine to phenylalanine, totals 17 residues. Only the CDR3 region is kept as DNA, spanning 51 bases read in frame from base 1. What the research found in general, with its limitations: CD4-sorted patient repertoires appeared more clonal than healthy CD4+ repertoires, and this difference persisted after removing the putative leukemic clones. The data were not HLA-matched, and the higher clonality in CD4+ T-LGLL than in CD8+ T-LGLL could be due to the relatively small sample size. TRBV06-family usage was enriched among the top patient clones (8/27) compared with healthy controls (2/35). The main leukemic clonotypes were found to be private to each patient, although 25% of the main leukemic clonotypes were detected at low frequency in the non-leukemic repertoires of other patients.

The immunoSEQ assay at survey resolution was used to sequence TCRbeta rearrangements from genomic DNA. Processing in the source paper ran as follows. A lowest detectable productive clonotype frequency of 2.59 x 10-5 was observed in the TCR sequencing data. Analyses included only productive TCRbeta rearrangements, meaning complete and in-frame sequences. Simpson clonality, calculated in the immunoSEQ Analyzer version 3.0, was used as the measure of sample clonality. Clones were grouped by frequency into very rare, small, medium, large (1-20%) or hyperexpanded (>20%) categories. Generation probabilities were estimated with OLGA 1.2.3, V-gene circos plots were generated with VDJtools, specificities were searched for in VDJdb, and CDR3 motifs were identified with GLIPH. The clones in this table, taken by TCRdb from immuneACCESS, are in-frame only. Not every clone is retained; where verified, under half of the shortfall comes from an unresolved V gene, and the cause of the rest is unknown. The V and J calls and clone size come from that table; D and trimming were worked out from the DNA. The sample table lists about 30,000 clones, 70% to 85% of them with a count of one. Of the sample, approximately 6.2% falls within the top ten clones.

This clone was seen more than once but under ten times. Its antigen is unknown. One base away there is no much larger clone; base qualities are not given. The healthy control group was made up of approximately 40 blood donors, and the Finnish Red Cross blood service supplied their buffy coats. All TCR-sequenced material derived from peripheral blood: patient blood samples and healthy donor buffy coats. Peripheral blood mononuclear cells were isolated by Ficoll-Hypaque gradient centrifugation. CD4+ cells were magnetically purified from the buffy coats of healthy controls. Genomic DNA was extracted using the Gentra Puregene Cell and Tissue kit, and a Qubit 2.0 fluorometer was used to quantify it.

The chain is assembled from TRBV28 and TRBJ2-3; 7 of the junction bases match TRBD1. The sequenced sample was CD4+ T cells from blood buffy coats. The receptor was derived from a human donor in good health. The CDR3 corresponds to CASSLPRDRGYTDTQYF. The base sequence is TGTGCCAGCAGCTTACCCCGGGACAGAGGGTACACAGATACGCAGTATTTT.